This TCR beta chain is from a study of blood T cell repertoires in COVID-19. Trimming pared 4 bases from V and 4 bases from J, leaving 10 bases between. Germline CDR1 and CDR2: SGHVS and FQNEAQ. CDR3 length: 13 residues. Libraries were prepared by immunoSEQ multiplex PCR; TCRdb keeps only in-frame clonotypes and omits some of them. Of 160,000 or so clones listed, roughly nine tenths are singletons. The chain has TRBV7-8 and TRBJ1-2; D might be TRBD1 (5 bases). The sample was peripheral blood. This TCR came from a woman in her 70s with acute or convalescent COVID-19. CDR3 amino acids: CASSWGDTYGYTF. CDR3 sequence (DNA): TGTGCCAGCAGCTGGGGGGATACCTATGGCTACACCTTC.